Here is one T cell receptor (beta chain) with its context. The data were taken from a study of T cell changes during pregnancy in multiple sclerosis. The protocol was immunoSEQ multiplex PCR, while the TCRdb copy is restricted to in-frame clones and leaves out a portion. The repertoire includes about 60,000 clones, almost 95% of them detected once, and 0.85% to 1% sits in the top ten. V dropped 5 bases and J dropped 5 bases, with 15 bases sitting between them. Germline CDR1 reads MGHRA; CDR2 reads YSYEKL. The CDR3 contains 14 residues. This sequence joins TRBV4-1 and TRBJ1-1; D perhaps matches TRBD1 (5 bases). The clonotype comes from a female donor with multiple sclerosis, enrolled in a pregnancy study. The material was peripheral blood, obtained in the first trimester of pregnancy. Here the CDR3 reads CASSDGAGWTEAFF. CDR3 DNA: TGCGCCAGCAGCGATGGGGCGGGATGGACTGAAGCTTTCTTT.